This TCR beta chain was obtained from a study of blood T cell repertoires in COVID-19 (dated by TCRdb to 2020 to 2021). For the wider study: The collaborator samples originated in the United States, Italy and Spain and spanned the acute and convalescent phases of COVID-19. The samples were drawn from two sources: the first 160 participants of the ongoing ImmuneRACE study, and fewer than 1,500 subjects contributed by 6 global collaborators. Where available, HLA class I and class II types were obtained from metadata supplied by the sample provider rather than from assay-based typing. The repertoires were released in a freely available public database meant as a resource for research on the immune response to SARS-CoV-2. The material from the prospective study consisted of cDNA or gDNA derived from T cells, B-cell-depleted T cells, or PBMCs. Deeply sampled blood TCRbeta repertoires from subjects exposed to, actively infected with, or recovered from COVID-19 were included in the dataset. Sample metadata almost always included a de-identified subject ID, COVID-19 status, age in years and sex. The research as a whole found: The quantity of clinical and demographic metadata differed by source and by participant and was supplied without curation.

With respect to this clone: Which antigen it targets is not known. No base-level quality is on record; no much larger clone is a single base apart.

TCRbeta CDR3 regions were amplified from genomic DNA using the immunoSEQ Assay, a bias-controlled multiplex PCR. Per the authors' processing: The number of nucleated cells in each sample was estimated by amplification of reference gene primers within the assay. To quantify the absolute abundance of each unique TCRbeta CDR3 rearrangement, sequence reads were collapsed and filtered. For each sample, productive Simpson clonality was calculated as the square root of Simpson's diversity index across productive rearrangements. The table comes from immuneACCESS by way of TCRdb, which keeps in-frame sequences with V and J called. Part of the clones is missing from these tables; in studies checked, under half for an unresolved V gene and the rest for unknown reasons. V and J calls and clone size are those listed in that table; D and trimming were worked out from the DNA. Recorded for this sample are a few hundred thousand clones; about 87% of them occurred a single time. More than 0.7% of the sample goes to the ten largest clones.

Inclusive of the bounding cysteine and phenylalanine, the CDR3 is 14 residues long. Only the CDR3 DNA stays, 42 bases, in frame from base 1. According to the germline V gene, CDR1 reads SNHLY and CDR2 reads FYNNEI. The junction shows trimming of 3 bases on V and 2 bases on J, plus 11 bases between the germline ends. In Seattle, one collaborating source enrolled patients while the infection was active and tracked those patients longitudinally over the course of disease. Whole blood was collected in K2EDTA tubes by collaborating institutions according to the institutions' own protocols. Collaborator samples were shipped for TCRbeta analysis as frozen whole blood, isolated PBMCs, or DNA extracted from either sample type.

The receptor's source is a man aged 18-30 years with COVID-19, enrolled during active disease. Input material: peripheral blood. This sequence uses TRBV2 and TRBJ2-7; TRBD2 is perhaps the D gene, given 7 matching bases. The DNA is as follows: TGTGCCAGCAGTGAGGCGGGGGCCCCCTACGAGCAGTACTTC. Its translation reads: CASSEAGAPYEQYF.